This TCR beta chain comes out of a study of blood T cells in healthy people across ages. Whole-study results and caveats: It was not known whether donors were CMV positive (a possible confounder of expanded clonotype changes).

The CDR3 runs to 14 residues. This clonotype is a singleton in its sample. The antigen remains unidentified. Together with a sample-barcoded 5' primer, a J-beta primer mix was included in a second PCR lasting 7 to 11 cycles. There were at least 3 million CDR3-containing paired-end reads obtained from each sample. In TCRdb, the 5' RACE reads were re-called with MiXCR into one record per CDR3 protein. The table has 920,000 or so distinct CDR3 sequences, around 43% seen once. The specimen was blood. The clonotype comes from a woman aged 55-69 years in good health. The chain uses TRBV12-3 or TRBV12-4 and TRBJ2-5; the match to TRBD2 covers 7 bases. The DNA end lines up better with TRBJ2-7; the J call may be wrong. The CDR3: CASSLGGGPSEQYF. CDR3 nucleotide sequence: TGTGCCAGCAGTTTAGGCGGGGGACCCTCCGAGCAGTACTTC.